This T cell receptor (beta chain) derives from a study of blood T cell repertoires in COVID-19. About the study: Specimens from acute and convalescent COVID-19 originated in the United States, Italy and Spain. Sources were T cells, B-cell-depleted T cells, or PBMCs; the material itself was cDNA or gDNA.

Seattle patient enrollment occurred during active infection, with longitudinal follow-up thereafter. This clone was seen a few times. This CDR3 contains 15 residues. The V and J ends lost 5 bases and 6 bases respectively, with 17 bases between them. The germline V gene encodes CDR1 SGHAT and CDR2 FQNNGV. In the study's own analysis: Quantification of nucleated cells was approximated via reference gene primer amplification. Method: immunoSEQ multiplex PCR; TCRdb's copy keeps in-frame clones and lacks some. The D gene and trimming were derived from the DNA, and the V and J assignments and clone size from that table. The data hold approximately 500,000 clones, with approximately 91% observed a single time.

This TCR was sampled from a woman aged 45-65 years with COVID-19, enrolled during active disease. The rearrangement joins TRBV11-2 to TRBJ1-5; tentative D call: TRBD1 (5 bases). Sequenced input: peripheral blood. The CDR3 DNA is TGTGCCAGCAGCCCTCAGGGCTCAAGTACTCAGCCCCAGCATTTT. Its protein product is CASSPQGSSTQPQHF.